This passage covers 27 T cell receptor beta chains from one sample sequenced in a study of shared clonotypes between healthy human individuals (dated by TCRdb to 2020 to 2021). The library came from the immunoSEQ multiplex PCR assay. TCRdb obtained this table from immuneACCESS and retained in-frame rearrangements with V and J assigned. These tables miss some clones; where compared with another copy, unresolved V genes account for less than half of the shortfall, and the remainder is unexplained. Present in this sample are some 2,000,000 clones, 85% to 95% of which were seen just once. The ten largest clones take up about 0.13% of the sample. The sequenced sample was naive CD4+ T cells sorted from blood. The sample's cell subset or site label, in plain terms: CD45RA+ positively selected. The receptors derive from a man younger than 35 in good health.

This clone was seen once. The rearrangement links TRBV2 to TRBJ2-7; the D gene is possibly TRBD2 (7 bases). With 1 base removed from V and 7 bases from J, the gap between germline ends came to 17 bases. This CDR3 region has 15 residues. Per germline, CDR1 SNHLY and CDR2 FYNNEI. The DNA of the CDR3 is TGTGCCAGCAGTGAAGAGTTAGGGGGGGCGTCTGAGCAGTACTTC. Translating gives CASSEELGGASEQYF. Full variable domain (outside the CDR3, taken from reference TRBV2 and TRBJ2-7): EPEVTQTPSHQVTQMGQEVILRCVPISNHLYFYWYRQILGQKVEFLVSFYNNEISEKSEIFDDQFSVERPDGSNFTLKIRSTKLEDSAMYFCASSEELGGASEQYFGPGTRLTVT.

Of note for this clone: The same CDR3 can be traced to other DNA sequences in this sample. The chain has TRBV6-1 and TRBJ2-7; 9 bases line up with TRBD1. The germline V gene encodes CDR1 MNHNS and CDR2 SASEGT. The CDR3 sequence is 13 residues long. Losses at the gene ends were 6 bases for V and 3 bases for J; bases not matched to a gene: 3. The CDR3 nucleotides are TGTGCCAGCAGCAGGGACAGGGTCTACGAGCAGTACTTC. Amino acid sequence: CASSRDRVYEQYF.

The DNA for the CDR3 is TGCAGCGTTGTCTTAGGGAAAGCAGATACGCAGTATTTT. Its protein is CSVVLGKADTQYF. V usage is TRBV29-1 and J usage is TRBJ2-3; D unresolved. CDR3 length equals 13 residues. Germline V gene data show CDR1 as SQVTM and CDR2 as ANQGSEA. Trimming left V 4 bases short and J 4 bases short, with 12 bases between.

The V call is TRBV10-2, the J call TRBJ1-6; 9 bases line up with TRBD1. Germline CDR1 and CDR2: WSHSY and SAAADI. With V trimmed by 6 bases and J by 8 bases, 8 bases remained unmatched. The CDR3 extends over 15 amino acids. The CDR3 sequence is CASRGQGSQDSPLHF. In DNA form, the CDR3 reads TGCGCCAGCAGGGGACAGGGCTCGCAGGATTCACCCCTCCACTTT.

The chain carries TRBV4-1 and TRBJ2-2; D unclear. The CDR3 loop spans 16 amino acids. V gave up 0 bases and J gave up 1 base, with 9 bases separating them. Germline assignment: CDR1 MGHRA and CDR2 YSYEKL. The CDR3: CASSQDRTENTGELFF. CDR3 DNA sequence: TGCGCCAGCAGCCAAGACAGGACGGAGAACACCGGGGAGCTGTTTTTT.

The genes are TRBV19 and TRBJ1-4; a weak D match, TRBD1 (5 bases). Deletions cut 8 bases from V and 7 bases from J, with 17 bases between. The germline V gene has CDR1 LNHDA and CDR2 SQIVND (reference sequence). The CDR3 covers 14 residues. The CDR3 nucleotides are TGTGCCAGTCTCAGCGGGGGGTTGGGTGAAAAACTGTTTTTT. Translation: CASLSGGLGEKLFF.

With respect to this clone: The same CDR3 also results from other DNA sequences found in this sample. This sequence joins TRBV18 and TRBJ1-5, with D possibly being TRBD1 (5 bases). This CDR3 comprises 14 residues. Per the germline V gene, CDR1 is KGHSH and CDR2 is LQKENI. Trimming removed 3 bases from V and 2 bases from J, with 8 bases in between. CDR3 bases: TGTGCCAGCTCACCTGGGACGGGCAATCAGCCCCAGCATTTT. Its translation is CASSPGTGNQPQHF.

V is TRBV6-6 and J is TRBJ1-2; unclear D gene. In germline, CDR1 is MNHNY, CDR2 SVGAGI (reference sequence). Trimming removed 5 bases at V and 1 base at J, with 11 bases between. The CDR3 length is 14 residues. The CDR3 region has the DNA TGTGCCAGCAGTCTAGCGGGGAATAACTATGGCTACACCTTC. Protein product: CASSLAGNNYGYTF.

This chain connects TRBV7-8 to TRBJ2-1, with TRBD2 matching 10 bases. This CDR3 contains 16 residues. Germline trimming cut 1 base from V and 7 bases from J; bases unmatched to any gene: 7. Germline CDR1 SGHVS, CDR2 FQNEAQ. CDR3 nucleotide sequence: TGTGCCAGCAGCTTAGGGGCGCGGACTAGCGGTAATGAGCAGTTCTTC. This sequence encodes CASSLGARTSGNEQFF.

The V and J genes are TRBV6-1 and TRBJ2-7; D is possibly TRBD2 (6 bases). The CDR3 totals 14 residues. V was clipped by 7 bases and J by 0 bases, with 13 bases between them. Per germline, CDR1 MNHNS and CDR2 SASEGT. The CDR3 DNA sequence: TGTGCCAGCAAAGTAGCGGCCCCCTCCTACGAGCAGTACTTC. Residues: CASKVAAPSYEQYF.

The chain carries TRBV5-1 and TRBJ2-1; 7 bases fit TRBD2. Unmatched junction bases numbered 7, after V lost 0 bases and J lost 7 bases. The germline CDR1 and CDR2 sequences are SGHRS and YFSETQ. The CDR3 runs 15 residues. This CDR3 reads CASSLGAGRANEQFF. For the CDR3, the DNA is TGCGCCAGCAGCTTGGGAGCGGGACGGGCGAATGAGCAGTTCTTC.

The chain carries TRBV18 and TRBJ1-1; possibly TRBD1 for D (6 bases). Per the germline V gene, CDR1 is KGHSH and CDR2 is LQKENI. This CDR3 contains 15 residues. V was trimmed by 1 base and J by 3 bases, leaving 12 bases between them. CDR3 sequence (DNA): TGTGCCAGCTCACCACGGGAACAGGGCGACACTGAAGCTTTCTTT. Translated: CASSPREQGDTEAFF. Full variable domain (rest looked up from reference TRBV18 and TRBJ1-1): NAGVMQNPRHLVRRRGQEARLRCSPMKGHSHVYWYRQLPEEGLKFMVYLQKENIIDESGMPKERFSAEFPKEGPSILRIQQVVRGDSAAYFCASSPREQGDTEAFFGQGTRLTVV.

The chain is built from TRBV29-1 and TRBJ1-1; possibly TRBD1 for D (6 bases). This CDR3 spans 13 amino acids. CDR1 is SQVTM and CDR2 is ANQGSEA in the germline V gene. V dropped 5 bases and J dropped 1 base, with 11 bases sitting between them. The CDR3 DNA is TGCAGCGTTTCCCTGGGACAGAACACTGAAGCTTTCTTT. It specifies CSVSLGQNTEAFF.

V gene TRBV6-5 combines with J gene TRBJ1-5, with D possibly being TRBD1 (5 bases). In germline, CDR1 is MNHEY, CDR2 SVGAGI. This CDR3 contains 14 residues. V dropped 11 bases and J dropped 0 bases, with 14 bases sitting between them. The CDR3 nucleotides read TGTGCCGCCGGTCAGGGAACTAGCAATCAGCCCCAGCATTTT. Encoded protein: CAAGQGTSNQPQHF.

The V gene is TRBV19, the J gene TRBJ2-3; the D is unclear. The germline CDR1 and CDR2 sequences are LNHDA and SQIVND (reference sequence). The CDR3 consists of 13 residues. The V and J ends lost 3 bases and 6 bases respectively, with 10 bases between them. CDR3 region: CASSITARDTQYF. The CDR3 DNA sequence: TGTGCCAGTAGTATTACGGCAAGGGATACGCAGTATTTT.

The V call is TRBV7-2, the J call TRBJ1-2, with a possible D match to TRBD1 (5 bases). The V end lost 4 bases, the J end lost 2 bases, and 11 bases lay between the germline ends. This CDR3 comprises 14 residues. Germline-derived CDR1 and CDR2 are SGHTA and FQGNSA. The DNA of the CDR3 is TGTGCCAGCAGCTCCGGGACGTTAAACTATGGCTACACCTTC. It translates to CASSSGTLNYGYTF.

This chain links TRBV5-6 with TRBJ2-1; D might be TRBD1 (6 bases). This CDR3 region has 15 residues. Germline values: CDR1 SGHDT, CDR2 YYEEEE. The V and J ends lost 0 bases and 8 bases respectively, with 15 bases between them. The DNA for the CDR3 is TGTGCCAGCAGCTTGGTGGGGGCTCCTTACGATGAGCAGTTCTTC. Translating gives CASSLVGAPYDEQFF.

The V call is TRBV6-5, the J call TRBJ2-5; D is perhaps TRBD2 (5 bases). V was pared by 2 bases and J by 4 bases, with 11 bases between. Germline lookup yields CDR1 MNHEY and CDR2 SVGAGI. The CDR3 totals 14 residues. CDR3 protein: CASSYPGYGETQYF. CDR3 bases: TGTGCCAGCAGTTACCCGGGATATGGAGAGACCCAGTACTTC.

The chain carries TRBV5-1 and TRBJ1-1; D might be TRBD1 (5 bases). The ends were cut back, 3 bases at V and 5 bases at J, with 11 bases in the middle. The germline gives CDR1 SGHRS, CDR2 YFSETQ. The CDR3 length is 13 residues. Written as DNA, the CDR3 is TGCGCCAGCAGCTCCCGGGACGGGACTGAAGCTTTCTTT. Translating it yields CASSSRDGTEAFF.

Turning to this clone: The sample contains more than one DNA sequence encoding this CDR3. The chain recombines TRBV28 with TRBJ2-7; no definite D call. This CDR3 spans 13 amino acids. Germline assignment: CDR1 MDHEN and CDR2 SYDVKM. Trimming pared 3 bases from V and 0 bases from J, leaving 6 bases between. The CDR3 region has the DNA TGTGCCAGCAGTTTTTCGAGCTCCTACGAGCAGTACTTC. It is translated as CASSFSSSYEQYF. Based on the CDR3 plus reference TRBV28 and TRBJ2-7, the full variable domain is DVKVTQSSRYLVKRTGEKVFLECVQDMDHENMFWYRQDPGLGLRLIYFSYDVKMKEKGDIPEGYSVSREKKERFSLILESASTNQTSMYLCASSFSSSYEQYFGPGTRLTVT.

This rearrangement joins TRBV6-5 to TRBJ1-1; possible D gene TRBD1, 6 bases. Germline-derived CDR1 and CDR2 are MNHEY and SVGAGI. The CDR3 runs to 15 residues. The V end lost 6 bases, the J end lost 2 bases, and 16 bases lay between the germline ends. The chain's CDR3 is CASRRPDRINTEAFF. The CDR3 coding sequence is TGTGCCAGCAGAAGACCGGACAGAATAAACACTGAAGCTTTCTTT.

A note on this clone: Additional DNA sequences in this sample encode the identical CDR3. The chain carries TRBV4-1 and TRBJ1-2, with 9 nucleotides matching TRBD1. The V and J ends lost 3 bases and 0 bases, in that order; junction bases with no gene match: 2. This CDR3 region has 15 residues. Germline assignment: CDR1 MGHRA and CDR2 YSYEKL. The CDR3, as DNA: TGCGCCAGCAGCCAGGGACAGGGCGCTAACTATGGCTACACCTTC. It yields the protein CASSQGQGANYGYTF.

The CDR3 sequence is CASSLATGQASYEQYF. Here the CDR3 DNA reads TGTGCCAGCAGCTTGGCCACTGGACAGGCCTCCTACGAGCAGTACTTC. The chain carries TRBV5-4 and TRBJ2-7, with 7 positions matching TRBD1. The germline gives CDR1 SGHNT, CDR2 YYREEE (reference sequence). V shed 0 bases, J shed 0 bases, and the junction held 6 bases outside the gene matches. The CDR3 has 16 residues. The full variable domain, rest sourced from reference TRBV5-4 and TRBJ2-7, is ETGVTQSPTHLIKTRGQQVTLRCSSQSGHNTVSWYQQALGQGPQFIFQYYREEENGRGNFPPRFSGLQFPNYSSELNVNALELDDSALYLCASSLATGQASYEQYFGPGTRLTVT.

CDR3 DNA sequence: TGTGCCACCAGCCCGCCTCTGCCCCCCTACGAGCAGTACTTC. It is translated as CATSPPLPPYEQYF. The chain carries TRBV15 and TRBJ2-7, with D hard to call. Trimming cost V 5 bases and J 2 bases, with 13 bases left between them. Germline CDR1 is LNHNV and CDR2 is YYDKDF (reference sequence). This CDR3 has 14 amino acids. Variable domain in full (rest from reference TRBV15 and TRBJ2-7): DAMVIQNPRYQVTQFGKPVTLSCSQTLNHNVMYWYQQKSSQAPKLLFHYYDKDFNNEADTPDNFQSRRPNTSFCFLDIRSPGLGDTAMYLCATSPPLPPYEQYFGPGTRLTVT.

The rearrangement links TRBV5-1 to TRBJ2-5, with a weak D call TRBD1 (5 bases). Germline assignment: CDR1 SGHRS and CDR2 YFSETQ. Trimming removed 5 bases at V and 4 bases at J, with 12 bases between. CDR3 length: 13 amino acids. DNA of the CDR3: TGCGCCAGCAGTCAGGGCTGGGGAGAGACCCAGTACTTC. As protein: CASSQGWGETQYF. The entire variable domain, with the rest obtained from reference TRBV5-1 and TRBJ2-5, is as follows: KAGVTQTPRYLIKTRGQQVTLSCSPISGHRSVSWYQQTPGQGLQFLFEYFSETQRNKGNFPGRFSGRQFSNSRSEMNVSTLELGDSALYLCASSQGWGETQYFGPGTRLLVL.

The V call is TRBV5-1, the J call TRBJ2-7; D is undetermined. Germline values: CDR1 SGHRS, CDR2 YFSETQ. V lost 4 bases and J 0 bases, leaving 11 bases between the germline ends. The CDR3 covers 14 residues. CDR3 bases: TGCGCCAGCAGCGCCCGGGCCGACTCCTACGAGCAGTACTTC. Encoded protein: CASSARADSYEQYF.

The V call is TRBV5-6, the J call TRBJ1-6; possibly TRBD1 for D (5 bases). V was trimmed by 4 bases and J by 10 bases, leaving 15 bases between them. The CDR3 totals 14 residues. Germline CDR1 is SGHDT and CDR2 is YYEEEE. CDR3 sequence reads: CASSRGFGDSPLHF. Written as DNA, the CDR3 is TGTGCCAGCAGCCGGGGGTTCGGGGACTCACCCCTCCACTTT.